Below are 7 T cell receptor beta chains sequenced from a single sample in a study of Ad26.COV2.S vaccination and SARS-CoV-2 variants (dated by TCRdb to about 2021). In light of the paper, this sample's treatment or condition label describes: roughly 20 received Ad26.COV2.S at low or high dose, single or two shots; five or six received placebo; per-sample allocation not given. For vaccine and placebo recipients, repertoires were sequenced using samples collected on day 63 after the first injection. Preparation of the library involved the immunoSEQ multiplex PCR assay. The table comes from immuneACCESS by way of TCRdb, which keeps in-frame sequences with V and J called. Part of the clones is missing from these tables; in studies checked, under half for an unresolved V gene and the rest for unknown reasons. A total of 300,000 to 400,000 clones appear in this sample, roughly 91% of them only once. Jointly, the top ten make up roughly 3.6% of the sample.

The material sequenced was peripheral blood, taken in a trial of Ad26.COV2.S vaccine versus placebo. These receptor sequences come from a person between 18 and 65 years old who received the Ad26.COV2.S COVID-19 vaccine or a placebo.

The CDR3 here is CASSLFYGKVNTEAFF. Written as DNA, the CDR3 is TGTGCCAGCAGTTTATTTTACGGCAAGGTGAACACTGAAGCTTTCTTT. The chain couples TRBV27 to TRBJ1-1, with no clear D. This CDR3 has 16 residues. CDR1 and CDR2 (germline): MNHEY, SMNVEV (reference sequence). Trimming took off 1 base at V and 0 bases at J, with 12 bases between the two ends.

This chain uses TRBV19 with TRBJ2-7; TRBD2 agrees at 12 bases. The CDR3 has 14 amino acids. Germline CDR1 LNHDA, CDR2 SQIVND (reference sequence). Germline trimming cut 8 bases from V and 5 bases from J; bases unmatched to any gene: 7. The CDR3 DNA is TGTGCCAGTGCACGGACTAGCGGGGACCACGAGCAGTACTTC. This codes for CASARTSGDHEQYF.

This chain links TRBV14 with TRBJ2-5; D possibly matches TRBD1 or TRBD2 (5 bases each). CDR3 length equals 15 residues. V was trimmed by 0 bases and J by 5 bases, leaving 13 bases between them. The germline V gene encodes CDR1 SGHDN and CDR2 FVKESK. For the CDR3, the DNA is TGTGCCAGCAGCCAAGATCTCTGGGGGTCTGAGACCCAGTACTTC. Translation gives CASSQDLWGSETQYF.

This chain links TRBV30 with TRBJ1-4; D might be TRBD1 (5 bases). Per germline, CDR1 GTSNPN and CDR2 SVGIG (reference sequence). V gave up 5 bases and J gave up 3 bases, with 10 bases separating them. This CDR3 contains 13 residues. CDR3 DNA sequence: TGTGCCTGGGGGACCGGACCTAATGAAAAACTGTTTTTT. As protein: CAWGTGPNEKLFF.

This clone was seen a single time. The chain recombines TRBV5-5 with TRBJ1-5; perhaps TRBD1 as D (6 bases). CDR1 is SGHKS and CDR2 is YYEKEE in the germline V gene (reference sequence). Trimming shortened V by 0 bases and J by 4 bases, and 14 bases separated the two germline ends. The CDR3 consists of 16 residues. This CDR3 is CASSLGSNRENQPQHF. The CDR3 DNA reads TGTGCCAGCAGCTTGGGATCGAACAGGGAAAATCAGCCCCAGCATTTT.

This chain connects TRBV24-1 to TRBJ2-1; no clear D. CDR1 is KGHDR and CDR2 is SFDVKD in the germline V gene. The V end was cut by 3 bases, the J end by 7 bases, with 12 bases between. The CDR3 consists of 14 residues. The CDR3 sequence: CATSDRNSANEQFF. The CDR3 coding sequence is TGTGCCACCAGTGATCGAAACAGTGCAAATGAGCAGTTCTTC.

CDR3 nucleotide sequence: TGTGCCAGCAGTTACTCGGGAGGGGCCGACGAGCAGTACTTC. It specifies CASSYSGGADEQYF. The chain links TRBV6-5 to TRBJ2-7, with 7 nucleotides matching TRBD2. The CDR3 covers 14 residues. Germline V gene lookup returns CDR1 MNHEY and CDR2 SVGAGI. V gave up 0 bases and J gave up 5 bases; unmatched junction bases: 4.